These 26 T cell receptor beta chains were sequenced from one sample in a study of T-cell reconstitution after alpha-beta-depleted transplantation in children. Unique molecular identifiers featured in how the TCRbeta library was prepared. A single record per CDR3 protein comes from TCRdb applying MiXCR to the PCR reads. The profile shows a few hundred thousand distinct CDR3 sequences, 27% of them singletons. This sample comprised PBMCs, obtained before TCRalphabeta/CD19-depleted stem cell transplant. These receptors were collected from a boy under two years old with Wiskott-Aldrich syndrome, due to receive a stem cell transplant.

The rearrangement joins TRBV5-1 to TRBJ2-7; weak D call: TRBD2 (5 bases). V lost 4 bases and J 6 bases, leaving 17 bases between the germline ends. The CDR3 spans 14 residues. Germline-derived CDR1 and CDR2 are SGHRS and YFSETQ. The CDR3 coding sequence is TGCGCCAGCAGCATAAAGGGTAGTAGCGCCGAGCAGTACTTC. Protein: CASSIKGSSAEQYF.

This clonotype has just a few counts. V is TRBV11-2 and J is TRBJ1-2, with 8 bases lining up with TRBD1. Per germline, CDR1 SGHAT and CDR2 FQNNGV. Losses at the gene ends were 5 bases for V and 8 bases for J; bases not matched to a gene: 13. The CDR3 is 15 amino acids. CDR3 nucleotide sequence: TGTGCCAGCAGCAGCCCAAAGGACAGGGCGAAAGGCTACACCTTC. Its protein is CASSSPKDRAKGYTF.

This clonotype was counted once. The chain employs TRBV5-1 and TRBJ2-2; D gene unclear. Germline values: CDR1 SGHRS, CDR2 YFSETQ. Trimming cost V 4 bases and J 6 bases, with 13 bases left between them. The CDR3 has 14 amino acids. CDR3 protein: CASSPQYVPGELFF. CDR3 nucleotides: TGCGCCAGCAGCCCGCAATATGTTCCCGGGGAGCTGTTTTTT. The full variable domain, completed using reference TRBV5-1 and TRBJ2-2, is KAGVTQTPRYLIKTRGQQVTLSCSPISGHRSVSWYQQTPGQGLQFLFEYFSETQRNKGNFPGRFSGRQFSNSRSEMNVSTLELGDSALYLCASSPQYVPGELFFGEGSRLTVL.

J is TRBJ1-1 and V is TRBV11-1, with 7 nucleotides matching TRBD1. CDR3 length: 18 amino acids. Germline CDR1 is SGHAT and CDR2 is FQDESV (reference sequence). Trimming took 1 base from V and 5 from J; bases not matched to a gene: 16. CDR3 sequence: CASSLGPRDRRGVTEAFF. The DNA of the CDR3 is TGTGCCAGCAGCTTAGGTCCCCGGGACAGAAGGGGGGTGACTGAAGCTTTCTTT.

V is TRBV5-1 and J is TRBJ2-5; 9 bases fit TRBD1. CDR3 size: 16 residues. Trimming took 4 bases from V and 4 from J; bases not matched to a gene: 11. The germline CDR1 and CDR2 sequences are SGHRS and YFSETQ. The CDR3 nucleotides are TGCGCCAGCAGCCGAACCGGACAGGGGCAGGGAGAGACCCAGTACTTC. This codes for CASSRTGQGQGETQYF.

The chain joins TRBV20-1 to TRBJ2-5, with 7 bases lining up with TRBD1. CDR1 is DFQATT and CDR2 is SNEGSKA in the germline V gene (reference sequence). This CDR3 has 12 residues. J gave up 4 bases and V 5 bases, and 4 bases lay outside the gene matches. CDR3 residues: CSAPTGAETQYF. For the CDR3, the DNA is TGCAGTGCTCCTACAGGGGCAGAGACCCAGTACTTC.

This clonotype has only a few counts. The gene calls are TRBV5-1 and TRBJ2-7; 7 bases fit TRBD1. The CDR3 covers 14 residues. The trim removed 2 bases at V and 5 bases at J, leaving 7 bases unmatched. The V gene's germline CDR1 is SGHRS and CDR2 YFSETQ. As DNA, the CDR3 is TGCGCCAGCAGCTTCCCAGGGGGTATGAACGAGCAGTACTTC. Its protein product is CASSFPGGMNEQYF.

This clonotype has a handful of counts. The CDR3 spells CSVVGGTPLTDTQYF. CDR3 nucleotide sequence: TGCAGCGTTGTAGGGGGGACCCCACTCACAGATACGCAGTATTTT. The V gene is TRBV29-1, the J gene TRBJ2-3; either TRBD1 or TRBD2 may supply D (6 bases each). V dropped 4 bases and J dropped 2 bases, with 16 bases sitting between them. The CDR3 runs to 15 residues. The germline V gene encodes CDR1 SQVTM and CDR2 ANQGSEA.

This chain connects TRBV29-1 to TRBJ1-1; D unresolved. The CDR3 is made up of 12 amino acids. Germline V lookup: CDR1 SQVTM, CDR2 ANQGSEA. V was trimmed by 5 bases and J by 1 base, leaving 8 bases between them. The chain's CDR3 is CSVHGWNTEAFF. Written as DNA, the CDR3 is TGCAGCGTTCATGGTTGGAACACTGAAGCTTTCTTT.

The chain links TRBV29-1 to TRBJ2-7; D is unresolved. Germline loops: CDR1 SQVTM, CDR2 ANQGSEA. CDR3 size: 11 residues. V was shortened by 4 bases and J by 5 bases, with 9 bases between the two germline ends. This CDR3 is CSVGPTHEQYF. The CDR3, as DNA: TGCAGCGTTGGTCCTACGCACGAGCAGTACTTC.

The chain uses TRBV20-1 and TRBJ2-1, with a tentative D call TRBD2 (6 bases). The CDR3 is 13 residues long. Germline V gene lookup returns CDR1 DFQATT and CDR2 SNEGSKA (reference sequence). V lost 2 bases to trimming and J lost 8 bases, with 13 bases between them. This CDR3 is CSARPGGEDEQFF. The CDR3 nucleotides read TGCAGTGCTAGACCCGGGGGTGAGGATGAGCAGTTCTTC.

The V gene is TRBV4-1, the J gene TRBJ1-5; D is ambiguous. This CDR3 region has 16 residues. V dropped 1 base and J dropped 5 bases, with 15 bases sitting between them. CDR1 and CDR2 from the germline V gene are MGHRA and YSYEKL. The CDR3 region is CASSQVGALWDQPQHF. The CDR3 nucleotides are TGCGCCAGCAGCCAAGTGGGTGCCCTGTGGGATCAGCCCCAGCATTTT.

This clonotype was observed a few times. This sequence joins TRBV2 and TRBJ2-2; D is unresolved. Germline V CDR1 and CDR2: SNHLY, FYNNEI. This CDR3 comprises 13 residues. V lost 5 bases and J lost 7, with 11 bases in between. The CDR3 sequence: CASSPTPGGELFF. The CDR3 DNA follows: TGTGCCAGCAGTCCTACTCCGGGCGGGGAGCTGTTTTTT.

V is TRBV12-3 or TRBV12-4 and J is TRBJ2-1, with TRBD2 matching over 12 bases. V was clipped by 5 bases and J by 8 bases; unmatched bases: 13. This CDR3 comprises 17 residues. CDR3 nucleotide sequence: TGTGCCAGCAGTCCCCGGACTAGCGGGAATACGTTCTATGAGCAGTTCTTC. This translates into CASSPRTSGNTFYEQFF.

This chain links TRBV29-1 with TRBJ2-1; unclear D gene. The CDR3 spans 12 residues. Germline V gene sequence: CDR1 SQVTM, CDR2 ANQGSEA. CDR3 sequence reads: CTSRPADNEQFF. CDR3 bases: TGCACCTCCCGACCAGCTGACAATGAGCAGTTCTTC.

The J gene is TRBJ2-5, the V gene TRBV10-3, with D unresolved. The CDR3 is 14 amino acids. Germline V CDR1 and CDR2: ENHRY, SYGVKD. Trimming took off 4 bases at V and 0 bases at J, with 9 bases between the two ends. DNA of the CDR3: TGTGCCATCAGTGTGGGATCGCACCAAGAGACCCAGTACTTC. Its protein product is CAISVGSHQETQYF.

This rearrangement joins TRBV20-1 to TRBJ1-2, with D perhaps TRBD1 (5 bases). This CDR3 region has 11 residues. V shed 5 bases and J shed 13 bases, with 17 bases lying between them. Germline V gene sequence: CDR1 DFQATT, CDR2 SNEGSKA (reference sequence). The CDR3 sequence: CSAVPGAAPTF. DNA for the CDR3: TGCAGTGCTGTCCCTGGGGCGGCTCCCACCTTC.

The gene calls are TRBV6-5 and TRBJ2-5; 11 bases agree with TRBD2. Trimming took 3 bases from V and 3 from J; bases not matched to a gene: 3. The V gene's germline CDR1 is MNHEY and CDR2 SVGAGI. The CDR3 consists of 15 residues. The CDR3 DNA reads TGTGCCAGCAGTTATAGCGGGAGGGCTGAAGAGACCCAGTACTTC. Translating gives CASSYSGRAEETQYF.

A few counts support this clonotype. The V call is TRBV20-1, the J call TRBJ2-3, with D maybe TRBD1 (6 bases). The ends were cut back, 3 bases at V and 5 bases at J, with 15 bases in the middle. Germline V gene lookup returns CDR1 DFQATT and CDR2 SNEGSKA (reference sequence). The CDR3 covers 14 residues. Here the CDR3 DNA reads TGCAGTGCTAGCAGGGGACATATGGAAGATACGCAGTATTTT. Protein: CSASRGHMEDTQYF.

This clonotype has only a few counts. The V gene is TRBV25-1, the J gene TRBJ2-1; 11 bases line up with TRBD1. Germline trimming cut 0 bases from V and 7 bases from J; bases unmatched to any gene: 5. The CDR3 spans 16 residues. Germline assignment: CDR1 MGHDK and CDR2 SYGVNS. The CDR3 sequence is CASSEYGQGALNEQFF. CDR3 bases: TGTGCCAGCAGTGAATACGGACAGGGGGCTTTAAATGAGCAGTTCTTC.

This chain links TRBV11-2 with TRBJ2-1; D unresolved. V lost 5 bases and J lost 8, with 7 bases in between. The CDR3 covers 11 residues. From germline, CDR1 is SGHAT and CDR2 FQNNGV. CDR3 sequence: CASSPFHEQFF. The CDR3 bases are TGTGCCAGCAGCCCCTTCCATGAGCAGTTCTTC.

This clonotype was observed a handful of times. The rearrangement uses TRBV4-1 and TRBJ1-4; D gene unclear. This CDR3 is built from 15 residues. From germline, CDR1 is MGHRA and CDR2 YSYEKL. V lost 5 bases and J 3 bases, leaving 13 bases between the germline ends. Here the CDR3 DNA reads TGCGCCAGCAGCTTAGGCCGGGCCGCTAATGAAAAACTGTTTTTT. This translates into CASSLGRAANEKLFF.

V is TRBV5-1 and J is TRBJ2-1; D is unresolved. Germline V gene sequence: CDR1 SGHRS, CDR2 YFSETQ. V was clipped by 1 base and J by 9 bases, with 14 bases between them. The CDR3 extends over 14 amino acids. CDR3 sequence (DNA): TGCGCCAGCAGCTTGTTCGTAGCCCTCAGTGAGCAGTTCTTC. Residues: CASSLFVALSEQFF. Full variable domain (rest looked up from reference TRBV5-1 and TRBJ2-1): KAGVTQTPRYLIKTRGQQVTLSCSPISGHRSVSWYQQTPGQGLQFLFEYFSETQRNKGNFPGRFSGRQFSNSRSEMNVSTLELGDSALYLCASSLFVALSEQFFGPGTRLTVL.

This rearrangement joins TRBV29-1 to TRBJ2-7; 8 bases are shared with TRBD2. Germline-derived CDR1 and CDR2 are SQVTM and ANQGSEA. The CDR3 spans 13 residues. Trimming cost V 5 bases and J 7 bases; bases outside gene matches: 10. CDR3 coding DNA: TGCAGCGTTCTGGGACTAGGTGGGTGGGAGCAGTACTTC. Protein: CSVLGLGGWEQYF.

This clonotype turned up a few times. The genes are TRBV12-3 or TRBV12-4 and TRBJ2-2, with 7 bases fitting TRBD1. The CDR3 totals 15 residues. Losses at the gene ends were 3 bases for V and 7 bases for J; bases not matched to a gene: 8. CDR3 nucleotide sequence: TGTGCCAGCAGTTTTCTGAGGGGGCCGGACGGGGAGCTGTTTTTT. Amino acid sequence: CASSFLRGPDGELFF.

The chain links TRBV20-1 to TRBJ1-5; a weak D match, TRBD1 (5 bases). CDR1 is DFQATT, CDR2 SNEGSKA, per germline (reference sequence). The length of the CDR3 is 15 residues. The V gene lost 5 bases and the J gene lost 1 base, with 15 bases spanning the gap. The CDR3 DNA sequence: TGCAGTGCTTCTAATAGGGGTGGAAGCAATCAGCCCCAGCATTTT. Translating it yields CSASNRGGSNQPQHF.